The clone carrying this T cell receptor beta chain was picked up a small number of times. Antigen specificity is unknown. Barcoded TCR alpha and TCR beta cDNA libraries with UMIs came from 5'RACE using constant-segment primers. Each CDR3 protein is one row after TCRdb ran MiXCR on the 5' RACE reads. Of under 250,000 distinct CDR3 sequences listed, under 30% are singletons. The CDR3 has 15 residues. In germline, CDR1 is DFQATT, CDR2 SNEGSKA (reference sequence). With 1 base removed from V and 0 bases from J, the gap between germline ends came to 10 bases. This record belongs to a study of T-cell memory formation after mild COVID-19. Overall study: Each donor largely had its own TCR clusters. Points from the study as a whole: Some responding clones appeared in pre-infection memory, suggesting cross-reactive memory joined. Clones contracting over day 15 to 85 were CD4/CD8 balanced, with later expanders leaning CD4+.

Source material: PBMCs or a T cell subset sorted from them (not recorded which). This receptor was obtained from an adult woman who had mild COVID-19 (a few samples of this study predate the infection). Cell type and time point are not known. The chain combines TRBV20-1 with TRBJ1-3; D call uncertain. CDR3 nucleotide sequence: TGCAGTGCTAGAGGGGATGGAAGCTCTGGAAACACCATATATTTT. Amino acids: CSARGDGSSGNTIYF.